Listed here are 22 T cell receptor beta chains from one sample, sequenced in a study of OX40 agonist ivuxolimab in advanced cancers. This table comes from immunoSEQ multiplex PCR, and its TCRdb copy is limited to in-frame clones, with some not included. The sample lists some 74,000 clones; 85% to 90% were seen once. The sample was CD4+ or CD8+ T cells sorted from blood, taken in a trial of the OX40 agonist ivuxolimab. The receptor set was obtained from an adult with an advanced solid tumor such as melanoma, head and neck, liver or kidney cancer.

This chain joins TRBV15 and TRBJ1-4; 11 positions agree with TRBD1. J lost 8 bases, V lost 3 bases, and 2 bases had no gene match. This CDR3 is 14 amino acids long. Germline CDR1 reads LNHNV; CDR2 reads YYDKDF (reference sequence). CDR3 nucleotides: TGTGCCACCAGCAGGGACAGGGGGCAAGAAAAACTGTTTTTT. It codes for CATSRDRGQEKLFF.

The V and J genes are TRBV4-3 and TRBJ2-5, with no clear D. Trimming pared 1 base from V and 4 bases from J, leaving 13 bases between. This CDR3 region has 15 residues. Per germline, CDR1 LGHNA and CDR2 YSLEER. CDR3 in amino acids: CASSQGPTVLETQYF. Written as DNA, the CDR3 is TGCGCCAGCAGCCAAGGACCGACTGTCCTAGAGACCCAGTACTTC.

The sample holds one count of this clone. The chain couples TRBV7-9 to TRBJ2-7, with 12 nucleotides matching TRBD2. The CDR3 runs 17 residues. CDR1 and CDR2 (germline): SEHNR, FQNEAQ (reference sequence). V gave up 1 base and J gave up 0 bases; unmatched junction bases: 4. The CDR3 region has the DNA TGTGCCAGCAGCTTAGGGACTAGCGGGGCCGGCTCCTACGAGCAGTACTTC. It yields the protein CASSLGTSGAGSYEQYF.

V and J are TRBV27 and TRBJ1-2, with TRBD1 as a possible D gene (6 bases). CDR1 and CDR2 (germline): MNHEY, SMNVEV (reference sequence). V shed 2 bases and J shed 2 bases, with 15 bases lying between them. The CDR3 loop spans 16 amino acids. DNA for the CDR3: TGTGCCAGCAGTTTAAGTGGGCAGGGGCAGAACTATGGCTACACCTTC. Protein product: CASSLSGQGQNYGYTF.

This rearrangement joins TRBV19 to TRBJ2-1; 13 nucleotides align to TRBD2. The CDR3 consists of 15 residues. V was clipped by 1 base and J by 14 bases; unmatched bases: 8. Germline V gene sequence: CDR1 LNHDA, CDR2 SQIVND (reference sequence). The CDR3 bases are TGTGCCAGTAGTATAGCCCCACTAGCGGGAGGGCCGGAGTTCTTC. Encoded protein: CASSIAPLAGGPEFF. Filled out from reference TRBV19 and TRBJ2-1, the complete variable domain reads DGGITQSPKYLFRKEGQNVTLSCEQNLNHDAMYWYRQDPGQGLRLIYYSQIVNDFQKGDIAEGYSVSREKKESFPLTVTSAQKNPTAFYLCASSIAPLAGGPEFFGPGTRLTVL.

The chain links TRBV5-4 to TRBJ1-2, with TRBD1 as a possible D gene (6 bases). The CDR3 sequence is 16 residues long. Germline V gene sequence: CDR1 SGHNT, CDR2 YYREEE (reference sequence). V was cut by 3 bases and J by 8 bases, with 23 bases left in between. CDR3 protein: CASSYPGQEAARGYTF. CDR3 in DNA: TGTGCCAGCAGCTACCCGGGACAAGAGGCAGCTCGAGGCTACACCTTC.

This sequence joins TRBV11-2 and TRBJ2-7, with a possible D match to TRBD2 (5 bases). V lost 3 bases to trimming and J lost 0 bases, with 15 bases between them. CDR3 length: 16 residues. CDR1 and CDR2 from the germline V gene are SGHAT and FQNNGV. The CDR3 sequence: CASSFPPSGSSYEQYF. As DNA, the CDR3 is TGTGCCAGCAGCTTCCCCCCCAGCGGAAGCTCCTACGAGCAGTACTTC.

This clone was detected once. V usage is TRBV7-9 and J usage is TRBJ1-2; possible D gene TRBD1, 6 bases. Germline V CDR1 and CDR2: SEHNR, FQNEAQ (reference sequence). Between the trimmed V and J ends, which lost 3 bases and 8 bases, there was a span of 13 bases. The CDR3 is made up of 13 amino acids. The CDR3 sequence is CASSLSNRVGYTF. CDR3 bases: TGTGCCAGCAGCTTGAGCAACAGGGTAGGCTACACCTTC.

For the CDR3, the DNA is TGTGCCAGCAGCTTAGATCAAGGTTATCAGGAGCAGTTCTTC. Translating gives CASSLDQGYQEQFF. V is TRBV11-2 and J is TRBJ2-1; unclear D gene. Germline CDR1 is SGHAT and CDR2 is FQNNGV. The CDR3 is 14 amino acids. With 0 bases removed from V and 10 bases from J, the gap between germline ends came to 13 bases. The full variable domain, with the rest looked up from reference TRBV11-2 and TRBJ2-1, is EAGVAQSPRYKIIEKRQSVAFWCNPISGHATLYWYQQILGQGPKLLIQFQNNGVVDDSQLPKDRFSAERLKGVDSTLKIQPAKLEDSAVYLCASSLDQGYQEQFFGPGTRLTVL.

The CDR3 sequence is CASSSLGEGPGDTQYF. The CDR3 nucleotides read TGTGCCAGCAGCTCTCTGGGGGAGGGCCCCGGAGATACGCAGTATTTT. The chain is built from TRBV11-2 and TRBJ2-3; 7 bases align to TRBD2. From germline, CDR1 is SGHAT and CDR2 FQNNGV. V shed 4 bases, J shed 5 bases, and the junction held 12 bases outside the gene matches. This CDR3 has 16 amino acids.

This chain links TRBV7-9 with TRBJ1-1, with D possibly matching TRBD1 (5 bases). This CDR3 region has 15 residues. The germline CDR1 and CDR2 sequences are SEHNR and FQNEAQ (reference sequence). The ends were cut back, 4 bases at V and 1 base at J, with 13 bases in the middle. The CDR3 spells CASSSRGGENTEAFF. The CDR3 region has the DNA TGTGCCAGCAGCTCCCGGGGGGGAGAGAACACTGAAGCTTTCTTT.

The genes are TRBV4-2 and TRBJ2-4; 8 bases line up with TRBD1. Trimming at V came to 1 base and at J to 6 bases, leaving 2 bases not matched to a gene. This CDR3 comprises 14 residues. Germline V lookup: CDR1 LGHNA, CDR2 YNFKEQ. The CDR3 DNA follows: TGTGCCAGCAGCCAAGGGACAGGGAGAAACATTCAGTACTTC. Residues: CASSQGTGRNIQYF.

The chain recombines TRBV25-1 with TRBJ2-3; 10 bases fit TRBD1. The CDR3 consists of 15 residues. The trim removed 5 bases at V and 3 bases at J, leaving 5 bases unmatched. CDR1 MGHDK and CDR2 SYGVNS come from the germline V gene. CDR3 loop: CASSLGQGRTDTQYF. CDR3 bases: TGTGCCAGCAGTTTGGGACAGGGGAGGACAGATACGCAGTATTTT.

The V and J genes are TRBV2 and TRBJ2-5, with 7 bases matching TRBD1. The V and J ends lost 6 bases and 5 bases, in that order; junction bases with no gene match: 3. This CDR3 has 12 residues. Germline assignment: CDR1 SNHLY and CDR2 FYNNEI. The CDR3 spells CASRTGKETQYF. The CDR3 nucleotides read TGTGCCAGCAGGACAGGGAAGGAGACCCAGTACTTC.

V gene TRBV5-1 combines with J gene TRBJ2-3, with a possible D match to TRBD2 (5 bases). CDR3 length equals 16 residues. Trimming shortened V by 4 bases and J by 1 base, and 16 bases separated the two germline ends. CDR1 is SGHRS, CDR2 YFSETQ, per germline. The CDR3 DNA is TGCGCCAGCAGCCCAGAGGGTTCAGGAGGCACAGATACGCAGTATTTT. Its protein product is CASSPEGSGGTDTQYF.

The chain combines TRBV5-1 with TRBJ2-7; 7 bases are a match to TRBD1. Per germline, CDR1 SGHRS and CDR2 YFSETQ. This CDR3 region has 17 residues. With V trimmed by 4 bases and J by 4 bases, 17 bases remained unmatched. The CDR3 DNA reads TGCGCCAGCAGCCCAACTATAATACAGGGGCTAAGGTACGAGCAGTACTTC. This encodes CASSPTIIQGLRYEQYF.

The CDR3 protein is CASSVDTSARDEQFF. In nucleotides, the CDR3 is TGTGCCAGCAGCGTAGATACTAGCGCCAGAGATGAGCAGTTCTTC. This chain uses TRBV9 with TRBJ2-1, with TRBD2 matching over 7 bases. The CDR3 is 15 residues long. Trimming cost V 0 bases and J 8 bases; bases outside gene matches: 8. Germline V gene sequence: CDR1 SGDLS, CDR2 YYNGEE.

This clone is a singleton in its sample. The chain couples TRBV19 to TRBJ1-4, with 7 nucleotides matching TRBD1. With 7 bases clipped from V and 8 bases from J, the junction kept 10 bases outside the gene matches. Germline lookup yields CDR1 LNHDA and CDR2 SQIVND (reference sequence). This CDR3 has 14 amino acids. CDR3 protein: CASTLTGFGEKLFF. DNA of the CDR3: TGTGCCAGTACCTTGACAGGGTTTGGCGAAAAACTGTTTTTT.

The chain employs TRBV7-9 and TRBJ1-4, with TRBD1 identical over 8 bases. This CDR3 has 15 amino acids. Germline V gene sequence: CDR1 SEHNR, CDR2 FQNEAQ (reference sequence). V was clipped by 7 bases and J by 5 bases; unmatched bases: 9. The DNA of the CDR3 is TGTGCCAGCACCCCTGGGGCAGGGGGCAATGAAAAACTGTTTTTT. Translation: CASTPGAGGNEKLFF.

The chain is built from TRBV27 and TRBJ1-4, with a possible D match to TRBD1 (5 bases). This CDR3 is 15 amino acids long. CDR1 is MNHEY and CDR2 is SMNVEV in the germline V gene (reference sequence). With 5 bases removed from V and 3 bases from J, the gap between germline ends came to 13 bases. CDR3 amino acids: CASSPWDGSNEKLFF. The DNA of the CDR3 is TGTGCCAGCAGTCCGTGGGACGGATCTAATGAAAAACTGTTTTTT.

This clone was observed a few times. V gene TRBV30 combines with J gene TRBJ2-5; D is possibly TRBD1 or TRBD2 (5 bases each). CDR1 and CDR2 from the germline V gene are GTSNPN and SVGIG (reference sequence). This CDR3 spans 15 amino acids. V was trimmed by 0 bases and J by 4 bases, leaving 15 bases between them. As DNA, the CDR3 is TGTGCCTGGAGTGTACTAATAGAGGGGCTAGAGACCCAGTACTTC. Amino acids: CAWSVLIEGLETQYF.

The genes are TRBV7-2 and TRBJ2-3; D may be TRBD1 or TRBD2 (5 bases each). The CDR3 has 14 amino acids. From germline, CDR1 is SGHTA and CDR2 FQGNSA. V lost 1 base and J 2 bases, leaving 7 bases between the germline ends. The chain's CDR3 is CASSLGGYTDTQYF. In DNA form, the CDR3 reads TGTGCCAGCAGCTTAGGGGGGTACACAGATACGCAGTATTTT. The variable domain in full, with the rest retrieved from reference TRBV7-2 and TRBJ2-3, is GAGVSQSPSNKVTEKGKDVELRCDPISGHTALYWYRQSLGQGLEFLIYFQGNSAPDKSGLPSDRFSAERTGGSVSTLTIQRTQQEDSAVYLCASSLGGYTDTQYFGPGTRLTVL.